This TCR beta chain originates from a study of OX40 agonist ivuxolimab in advanced cancers. The overall study: Every 2 weeks, patients received ivuxolimab intravenously, dosed at 0.01 to 10 mg/kg. Partial response was recorded in three patients: one hepatocellular carcinoma and two cutaneous melanoma cases.

The CDR3 extends over 13 amino acids. Germline assignment: CDR1 SGHTA and CDR2 FQGNSA. Trimming removed 5 bases at V and 3 bases at J, with 8 bases between. Repertoires were generated with immunoSEQ multiplex PCR, while TCRdb's copy carries only in-frame clones and drops some. The repertoire includes under 110,000 clones, 90% of them detected once, and more than 0.4% sits in the top ten. General study findings and limits: At 0.1-3.0 mg/kg, partial responders had clonal expansion among the lowest observed.

Concerning this clone itself: Its matching antigen is unknown.

This rearrangement joins TRBV7-2 to TRBJ2-1; D unclear. The receptor's source is an adult with an advanced solid tumor such as melanoma, head and neck, liver or kidney cancer. Sequenced material: CD4+ or CD8+ T cells sorted from blood, taken in a trial of the OX40 agonist ivuxolimab. This CDR3 reads CASSPAFYNEQFF. The DNA for the CDR3 is TGTGCCAGCAGCCCGGCCTTCTACAATGAGCAGTTCTTC.